The 22 T cell receptor beta chains below were found in one sample sequenced in a study of response to subunit inactivated influenza vaccine. TCRdb re-derived calls from the RT-PCR reads in MiXCR, one entry per CDR3 protein. The table lists hundreds of thousands of distinct CDR3 sequences, 11% of them singletons. The data were also submitted as part of a second study, on T cells expressing NK-cell markers. That work contributes: 5'RACE template switching built TCR beta cDNA with unique molecular identifiers.

The sample here was PBMCs from blood, taken on the day of vaccination. The receptors shown here come from a middle-aged man who received an inactivated influenza vaccine.

This clonotype was counted only a few times. This chain connects TRBV7-6 to TRBJ1-1, with TRBD1 matching over 9 bases. CDR3 length: 13 amino acids. The ends lost 8 bases at V and 0 bases at J; junction bases unmatched: 1. From germline, CDR1 is SGHVS and CDR2 FNYEAQ. The CDR3: CASRQGVNTEAFF. The CDR3 coding sequence is TGTGCCAGCCGACAGGGGGTGAACACTGAAGCTTTCTTT. Full variable domain (remainder filled in from reference TRBV7-6 and TRBJ1-1): GAGVSQSPRYKVTKRGQDVALRCDPISGHVSLYWYRQALGQGPEFLTYFNYEAQQDKSGLPNDRFSAERPEGSISTLTIQRTEQRDSAMYRCASRQGVNTEAFFGQGTRLTVV.

Only a few counts were recorded for this clonotype. V gene TRBV24-1 combines with J gene TRBJ2-3; the D is unclear. CDR1 and CDR2 (germline): KGHDR, SFDVKD. The CDR3 totals 14 residues. The V end lost 0 bases, the J end lost 3 bases, and 6 bases lay between the germline ends. The CDR3 region has the DNA TGTGCCACCAGTGATTTGACCACTACAGATACGCAGTATTTT. Translation: CATSDLTTTDTQYF.

This clonotype was picked up a small number of times. This chain links TRBV5-1 with TRBJ2-3; no firm D call. The CDR3 spans 10 residues. V lost 10 bases to trimming and J lost 5 bases, with 8 bases between them. In germline, CDR1 is SGHRS, CDR2 YFSETQ. The CDR3 DNA sequence: TGCGCCTCCAACGGAGATACGCAGTATTTT. Protein sequence: CASNGDTQYF. Supplemented by reference TRBV5-1 and TRBJ2-3, the full variable domain reads KAGVTQTPRYLIKTRGQQVTLSCSPISGHRSVSWYQQTPGQGLQFLFEYFSETQRNKGNFPGRFSGRQFSNSRSEMNVSTLELGDSALYLCASNGDTQYFGPGTRLTVL.

This clonotype was picked up many times. This rearrangement joins TRBV12-3 or TRBV12-4 to TRBJ1-1, with 10 bases matching TRBD1. This CDR3 has 15 amino acids. The V segment lost 5 bases and the J segment 6 bases; nucleotides outside the gene matches: 9. The CDR3, as DNA: TGTGCCAGCAGTCCGGGGGGACAGGGGCTCGCTGAAGCTTTCTTT. Encoded protein: CASSPGGQGLAEAFF.

The chain recombines TRBV5-1 with TRBJ2-1; 7 nucleotides match TRBD1. The CDR3 is made up of 14 amino acids. V was pared by 1 base and J by 10 bases, with 8 bases of the junction left unmatched. Per the germline V gene, CDR1 is SGHRS and CDR2 is YFSETQ. CDR3: CASSLRQGIGEQFF. The CDR3 bases are TGCGCCAGCAGCTTGAGACAGGGTATCGGGGAGCAGTTCTTC.

The chain joins TRBV20-1 to TRBJ2-4, with D perhaps matching TRBD2 (5 bases). The CDR3 contains 13 residues. Germline values: CDR1 DFQATT, CDR2 SNEGSKA (reference sequence). Trimming stripped 3 bases from V and 13 bases from J, with 19 bases between. CDR3 loop: CSARGRTGTRQYF. Written as DNA, the CDR3 is TGCAGTGCTAGGGGGAGAACGGGCACCCGACAGTACTTC.

This clonotype has more than one count but fewer than ten. The rearrangement uses TRBV12-5 and TRBJ2-5; D is ambiguous. Germline V gives CDR1 LGHNT, CDR2 FRNRAP. Trimming left V 1 base short and J 0 bases short, with 3 bases between. The CDR3 length is 13 residues. The CDR3: CASGLEYQETQYF. CDR3 DNA sequence: TGTGCTAGTGGTTTGGAATACCAAGAGACCCAGTACTTC.

The V and J genes are TRBV7-9 and TRBJ1-1; no definite D call. The CDR3 sequence is 12 residues long. V was shortened by 6 bases and J by 6 bases, with 11 bases between the two germline ends. Germline values: CDR1 SEHNR, CDR2 FQNEAQ (reference sequence). The CDR3 spells CASRSEGPEAFF. The CDR3 bases are TGTGCCAGCAGATCGGAGGGCCCTGAAGCTTTCTTT.

The V gene is TRBV7-9, the J gene TRBJ2-7, with D perhaps matching TRBD1 or TRBD2 (5 bases each). V lost 5 bases, J lost 3 bases, and 11 bases lay in between. Germline V gives CDR1 SEHNR, CDR2 FQNEAQ (reference sequence). The CDR3 is 13 residues long. In DNA, the CDR3 is TGTGCCAGCAGCCAAGGGGAGCTCTACGAGCAGTACTTC. The encoded protein is CASSQGELYEQYF.

The table lists this clonotype with many counts. The rearrangement joins TRBV12-3 or TRBV12-4 to TRBJ2-1, with unresolved D. V was trimmed by 3 bases and J by 8 bases, leaving 5 bases between them. This CDR3 contains 11 residues. For the CDR3, the DNA is TGTGCCAGCAGTTTCTCCGATGAGCAGTTCTTC. Amino acids: CASSFSDEQFF.

At least ten counts were recorded for this clonotype. The rearrangement joins TRBV12-3 or TRBV12-4 to TRBJ2-2; no clear D. The CDR3 has 15 amino acids. V was cut by 6 bases and J by 1 base, with 12 bases left in between. DNA for the CDR3: TGTGCCAGCAGCACCCGGAAGGGGAACACCGGGGAGCTGTTTTTT. Protein sequence: CASSTRKGNTGELFF.

The chain recombines TRBV7-2 with TRBJ2-5, with D tentatively TRBD1 or TRBD2 (5 bases each). The CDR3 sequence is 15 residues long. The germline V gene encodes CDR1 SGHTA and CDR2 FQGNSA. Trimming took 5 bases from V and 7 from J, leaving 20 bases between them. The CDR3 sequence is CASSPTGLIGGTQYF. In nucleotides, the CDR3 is TGTGCCAGCAGCCCTACCGGCTTAATTGGGGGGACCCAGTACTTC. The full variable domain, completed using reference TRBV7-2 and TRBJ2-5, is GAGVSQSPSNKVTEKGKDVELRCDPISGHTALYWYRQSLGQGLEFLIYFQGNSAPDKSGLPSDRFSAERTGGSVSTLTIQRTQQEDSAVYLCASSPTGLIGGTQYFGPGTRLLVL.

The V and J genes are TRBV28 and TRBJ2-5; 7 nucleotides line up with TRBD1. CDR1 is MDHEN, CDR2 SYDVKM, per germline. This CDR3 is built from 21 residues. J was trimmed by 2 bases and V by 6 bases; bases with no gene match: 27. CDR3 coding DNA: TGTGCCAGCAGGTCTGGGCCTTTACTTAGGGACAGATACAGCAGACAAGAGACCCAGTACTTC. The encoded protein is CASRSGPLLRDRYSRQETQYF.

This clonotype appeared a few times. The genes are TRBV20-1 and TRBJ2-5; the D gene is possibly TRBD2 (6 bases). With 3 bases removed from V and 2 bases from J, the gap between germline ends came to 10 bases. CDR1 DFQATT and CDR2 SNEGSKA come from the germline V gene (reference sequence). The CDR3 extends over 13 amino acids. The CDR3 region has the DNA TGCAGTGCTAGCCGGGGGAAGCAAGAGACCCAGTACTTC. Residues: CSASRGKQETQYF.

This clonotype was recorded many times. This chain links TRBV12-3 or TRBV12-4 with TRBJ2-5; 14 bases agree with TRBD2. This CDR3 spans 16 amino acids. The ends lost 2 bases at V and 5 bases at J; junction bases unmatched: 4. CDR3 bases: TGTGCCAGCAGTTTATCCGGGACTAGCGGGGGTGAGACCCAGTACTTC. This encodes CASSLSGTSGGETQYF.

This clonotype appeared many times. The chain combines TRBV5-1 with TRBJ2-7; 9 bases map to TRBD1. Looked up from germline, CDR1 is SGHRS and CDR2 is YFSETQ. The CDR3 totals 14 residues. V was pared by 3 bases and J by 3 bases, with 4 bases of the junction left unmatched. As DNA, the CDR3 is TGCGCCAGCAGCTGGGGACAGGGAAACTACGAGCAGTACTTC. Residues: CASSWGQGNYEQYF.

J is TRBJ2-1 and V is TRBV7-2; 7 bases fit TRBD1. The ends lost 3 bases at V and 6 bases at J; junction bases unmatched: 2. From germline, CDR1 is SGHTA and CDR2 FQGNSA. The CDR3 has 13 residues. The CDR3 nucleotides are TGTGCCAGCAGCTTTTACAGGGGCAATGAGCAGTTCTTC. It translates to CASSFYRGNEQFF.

The sample holds a few counts of this clonotype. The genes are TRBV5-1 and TRBJ2-1; D gene uncertain. Trimming shortened V by 5 bases and J by 6 bases, and 9 bases separated the two germline ends. Germline CDR1 SGHRS, CDR2 YFSETQ. The CDR3 runs to 12 residues. The CDR3 DNA follows: TGCGCCAGCAGGCAAACTATCAATGAGCAGTTCTTC. Translation: CASRQTINEQFF. Complete variable domain (other parts from reference TRBV5-1 and TRBJ2-1): KAGVTQTPRYLIKTRGQQVTLSCSPISGHRSVSWYQQTPGQGLQFLFEYFSETQRNKGNFPGRFSGRQFSNSRSEMNVSTLELGDSALYLCASRQTINEQFFGPGTRLTVL.

V usage is TRBV20-1 and J usage is TRBJ2-5; 7 bases line up with TRBD1. There are 13 residues in the CDR3. V was pared by 2 bases and J by 4 bases, with 4 bases of the junction left unmatched. Germline CDR1 and CDR2: DFQATT and SNEGSKA (reference sequence). The CDR3 reads CSARQTGRETQYF. DNA for the CDR3: TGCAGTGCTAGACAGACAGGGAGAGAGACCCAGTACTTC.

This clonotype was detected only a few times. This rearrangement joins TRBV7-8 to TRBJ2-7; TRBD2 agrees at 8 bases. V lost 1 base and J lost 6; bases outside the gene matches: 5. This CDR3 contains 14 residues. The V gene's germline CDR1 is SGHVS and CDR2 FQNEAQ. The CDR3 bases are TGTGCCAGCAGCTTAGAGGCTCTAGCGGGCGAGCAGTACTTC. Protein sequence: CASSLEALAGEQYF.

V is TRBV6-5 and J is TRBJ2-1; D is possibly TRBD2 (6 bases). This CDR3 region has 14 residues. With 4 bases removed from V and 9 bases from J, the gap between germline ends came to 16 bases. In germline, CDR1 is MNHEY, CDR2 SVGAGI. CDR3 in amino acids: CASSSGLAPGEQFF. DNA for the CDR3: TGTGCCAGCAGTTCCGGGCTAGCGCCAGGTGAGCAGTTCTTC.

The chain is built from TRBV5-6 and TRBJ1-1; 9 nucleotides line up with TRBD1. With 4 bases clipped from V and 5 bases from J, the junction kept 9 bases outside the gene matches. From germline, CDR1 is SGHDT and CDR2 YYEEEE. This CDR3 is built from 15 residues. The CDR3 spells CASSDFTGGWTEAFF. In DNA form, the CDR3 reads TGTGCCAGCAGCGATTTTACAGGGGGCTGGACTGAAGCTTTCTTT.